Listed below are T cell receptor beta chains from one sample, sequenced in a study of cytomegalovirus exposure and HLA in healthy donors. The data were produced by immunoSEQ multiplex PCR, yet TCRdb's version contains in-frame clones alone and is incomplete. The sample has 150,000 to 200,000 clones, 77% seen once. Source material: PBMCs. Receptors were obtained from a man between 18 and 29 years old in good health and CMV-seronegative. CDR3s include the opening cysteine and the closing phenylalanine or tryptophan. The D gene is left open where the match is weak. For some rows the clone size is stated as once, few or many, or as a class when expanded; others skip it.

J | V | size | D | DNA | CDR3
TRBJ2-5 | TRBV7-7 | few | - | TGTGCTAGCAGCTTAGGGAGGGGGGGCGAGACCCAGTACTTC | CASSLGRGGETQYF
TRBJ2-3 | TRBV4-1 | - | - | TGCGCCAGCAGCCAGGGACTCCTTGAGCCTACGCAGTATTTT | CASSQGLLEPTQYF
TRBJ1-5 | TRBV4-2 | - | TRBD1 | TGTGCCAGCAGCCAAATCGGACAGGGCGGACAGCCCCAGCATTTT | CASSQIGQGGQPQHF
TRBJ2-5 | TRBV18 | - | - | TGTGCCAGCTCACCTGAGATGCAGGACGGTGCGGGTACCCAGTACTTC | CASSPEMQDGAGTQYF
TRBJ2-1 | TRBV6-5 | - | TRBD1 | TGTGCCAGCAGTCCGGACAGGGGATCCGGGAATGAGCAGTTCTTC | CASSPDRGSGNEQFF
TRBJ2-1 | TRBV4-3 | - | TRBD1 | TGCGCCAGCAGCCAAGATACAGGGGGTGAGCAGTTCTTC | CASSQDTGGEQFF
TRBJ2-1 | TRBV5-1 | - | TRBD2 | TGCGCCAGCAGCTTTTTGACTAGCGGGTCCTCCTCCCGCGAGCAGTTCTTC | CASSFLTSGSSSREQFF
TRBJ2-1 | TRBV10-3 | - | - | TGTGCCATCAGCAACATCCAAACTAGGCAGTTCTTC | CAISNIQTRQFF
TRBJ2-5 | TRBV5-6 | few | TRBD1 | TGTGCCAGCAGACGCTATTGGACAGGGACCCAAGAGACCCAGTACTTC | CASRRYWTGTQETQYF
TRBJ2-1 | TRBV7-9 | - | TRBD1 | TGTGCCAGCAGCCCCGGGACAGGGGTCTACAATGAGCAGTTCTTC | CASSPGTGVYNEQFF
TRBJ2-1 | TRBV5-8 | - | TRBD2 | TGTGCCAGCAGCAGAGCAACGACTAGCGGGGGGTTCCGAAACTACAATGAGCAGTTCTTC | CASSRATTSGGFRNYNEQFF
TRBJ2-3 | TRBV9 | - | - | TGTGCCAGCGCGGGACTGGGTGGAGATACGCAGTATTTT | CASAGLGGDTQYF
TRBJ2-7 | TRBV25-1 | once | TRBD2 | TGTGCCAGCTCACAAGGAGGGGCGGGAGGGCCCCTCTACGAGCAGTACTTC | CASSQGGAGGPLYEQYF
TRBJ1-1 | TRBV5-1 | - | - | TGCGCCAGCAGCTTAGGGGATTTCGTTGAAGCTTTCTTT | CASSLGDFVEAFF
TRBJ1-1 | TRBV4-3 | - | - | TGCGCCAGCAGCCAAGACGGGGACTCCTCAACTGAAGCTTTCTTT | CASSQDGDSSTEAFF
TRBJ2-4 | TRBV29-1 | - | - | TGCAGCGTTTCCGAGCGAGGGACTGCCAAAAACATTCAGTACTTC | CSVSERGTAKNIQYF
TRBJ2-7 | TRBV19 | - | TRBD2 | TGTGCCAGTAGTGTGGGACTAGCGGGGTCCTACGAGCAGTACTTC | CASSVGLAGSYEQYF
TRBJ1-1 | TRBV6-5 | - | TRBD1 | TGTGCCAGCAGTTACTCGTACAGGGGAGTCACTGAAGCTTTCTTT | CASSYSYRGVTEAFF
TRBJ1-2 | TRBV27 | once | - | TGTGCCAGCAGGCCGACGGAGGATTTCGTGGGCTACACCTTC | CASRPTEDFVGYTF
TRBJ2-3 | TRBV7-9 | - | - | TGTGCCAGCAGCTTAGTTCGTGCGGCAGATACGCAGTATTTT | CASSLVRAADTQYF
TRBJ1-1 | TRBV30 | once | - | TGTGCCTGGAGTTGGGGGGCCAGGGACTATGGTAATGGTTTCTTT | CAWSWGARDYGNGFF
TRBJ2-2 | TRBV4-3 | - | TRBD2 | TGCGCCAGCAGCCCTCAACCAGCGGGGGGTCCCCCCGGGGAGCTGTTTTTT | CASSPQPAGGPPGELFF
TRBJ2-1 | TRBV9 | - | - | TGTGCCAGCAGCCGGGACTCCCACAATGAGCAGTTCTTC | CASSRDSHNEQFF
TRBJ2-3 | TRBV7-2 | - | TRBD2 | TGTGCCAGCAGCTCCTTAGCGGGAGTGACAGATACGCAGTATTTT | CASSSLAGVTDTQYF
TRBJ1-5 | TRBV2 | once | - | TGTGCCAGCAGTGAGTTAGGAGGGTATAGCAATCAGCCCCAGCATTTT | CASSELGGYSNQPQHF
TRBJ1-1 | TRBV10-3 | once | - | TGTGCCATCAGTGGGAGGCAGGGGATGAACACTGAAGCTTTCTTT | CAISGRQGMNTEAFF
TRBJ2-7 | TRBV7-9 | - | - | TGTGCCAGCAGCTTAAATGGAGGCTTAGCCGAGCAGTACTTC | CASSLNGGLAEQYF
TRBJ2-1 | TRBV7-2 | once | - | TGTGCCAGCAGCTTATCGGGGCTAGCGCTGTTCTTC | CASSLSGLALFF
TRBJ1-1 | TRBV4-3 | - | TRBD1 | TGCGCCAGCAGCCAAGTTGGGACAGAGAACACTGAAGCTTTCTTT | CASSQVGTENTEAFF
TRBJ2-7 | TRBV15 | - | - | TGTGCCACCAGCAGAGGACAGGATCTACTCTACGAGCAGTACTTC | CATSRGQDLLYEQYF
TRBJ1-1 | TRBV5-4 | few | - | TGTGCCAGCAGCTTGTATCAGCGAGGGAACACTGAAGCTTTCTTT | CASSLYQRGNTEAFF
TRBJ2-2 | TRBV29-1 | - | - | TGCAGCGTTCGGAGGGGGGGAACCGGGGAGCTGTTTTTT | CSVRRGGTGELFF
TRBJ2-2 | TRBV30 | - | TRBD2 | TGTGCCTGGAGCTCGGGGGGGTGGGAGCTGTTTTTT | CAWSSGGWELFF
TRBJ2-3 | TRBV6-5 | - | - | TGTGCCGCGAGTTCGGGGTACTCCACAGATACGCAGTATTTT | CAASSGYSTDTQYF
TRBJ2-5 | TRBV30 | - | TRBD1 | TGTGCCTGGAGTGTACCACCCGGGGGGACAGGGGAAGAGACCCAGTACTTC | CAWSVPPGGTGEETQYF
TRBJ1-1 | TRBV2 | - | - | TGTGCCAGCAGCGCGAGCGAGAACACTGAAGCTTTCTTT | CASSASENTEAFF
TRBJ2-7 | TRBV7-9 | once | - | TGTGCCAGCAGCGCCCAAGGGGCCCTACTTTCCTACGAGCAGTACTTC | CASSAQGALLSYEQYF
TRBJ2-3 | TRBV4-3 | - | TRBD2 | TGCGCCAGCAGCCAGGCCCCGGGACTAGCCGAAACAGATACGCAGTATTTT | CASSQAPGLAETDTQYF
TRBJ1-2 | TRBV6-5 | - | TRBD1 | TGTGCCAGCAAGGGGCAGGGGGCATCTCAGGGCTACACCTTC | CASKGQGASQGYTF
TRBJ1-5 | TRBV6-6 | - | - | TGTGCCAGCAGTCCTAGGGGTGTGGGCCAGCCCCAGCATTTT | CASSPRGVGQPQHF
TRBJ1-1 | TRBV7-2 | once | - | TGTGCCAGCACCGGGAGGTTCACTGAAGCTTTCTTT | CASTGRFTEAFF
TRBJ1-3 | TRBV7-6 | - | TRBD1 | TGTGCCAGCAGCTTAAGGGGAAGCCTACAGGGGTCAGGAAACACCATATATTTT | CASSLRGSLQGSGNTIYF
TRBJ1-4 | TRBV19 | - | TRBD1 | TGTGCCAGTACCCCATCGTCGCCCACAGGGGGAGTCACTAATGAAAAACTGTTTTTT | CASTPSSPTGGVTNEKLFF
TRBJ2-5 | TRBV4-2 | - | TRBD2 | TGTGCCAGCAGCGCTGCGGGGGGGGTGGAGACCCAGTACTTC | CASSAAGGVETQYF
TRBJ2-5 | TRBV9 | - | TRBD2 | TGTGCCAGCAGCGCCAACGCCCCGGGACTAGCGGGGCAAGAGACCCAGTACTTC | CASSANAPGLAGQETQYF
TRBJ2-1 | TRBV7-9 | - | TRBD2 | TGTTCCAGCAGCCCTAGGGGAAGGAGCGGGAGAGACAATGAGCAGTTCTTC | CSSSPRGRSGRDNEQFF
TRBJ2-7 | TRBV6-5 | - | TRBD2 | TGTGCCAGGGCGGGACTAGTAGGCTACGAGCAGTACTTC | CARAGLVGYEQYF
TRBJ1-1 | TRBV5-1 | - | TRBD1 | TGCGCCAGCAGCTTACACAACAGGGACAGGTACACTGAAGCTTTCTTT | CASSLHNRDRYTEAFF
TRBJ1-5 | TRBV7-2 | - | TRBD1 | TGTGCCAGCAGCTGGACAGGGAATCAGCCCCAGCATTTT | CASSWTGNQPQHF
TRBJ2-3 | TRBV30 | - | - | TGTGCCTGGAGCGGGACTCCCATTGGAGATACGCAGTATTTT | CAWSGTPIGDTQYF